Each of the 6 T cell receptor beta chains below was sequenced from the same sample in a study of blood T cells in healthy people across ages. For the second PCR, which ran for 7 to 11 cycles, a sample-barcoded 5' primer and a J-beta primer mix were used. MiXCR was run by TCRdb on the 5' RACE reads, yielding one entry per CDR3 protein. The sample records fewer than 1,000,000 distinct CDR3 sequences, more than 40% being singletons. The sequencing sample was made of blood. The receptors derive from a man aged 55 to 70 in good health.

In the case of this clonotype: A much larger clone sits a single nucleotide away, making a read error possible. V and J are TRBV6-2 or TRBV6-3 and TRBJ1-2; tentative D call: TRBD1 (5 bases). Germline CDR1 and CDR2: MNHEY and SVGEGT. The length of the CDR3 is 13 residues. Trimming left V 5 bases short and J 4 bases short, with 11 bases between. The CDR3 here is CASSVQAAYGYTF. Written as DNA, the CDR3 is TGTGCCAGCAGTGTACAGGCAGCCTATGGCTACACCTTC.

V is TRBV2 and J is TRBJ2-3; D is perhaps TRBD1 or TRBD2 (5 bases each). The V end lost 9 bases, the J end lost 0 bases, and 16 bases lay between the germline ends. Per germline, CDR1 SNHLY and CDR2 FYNNEI. The CDR3 length is 15 residues. The CDR3 here is CASRSQGGSTDTQYF. Here the CDR3 DNA reads TGTGCCAGTAGGAGCCAGGGCGGGAGCACAGATACGCAGTATTTT.

The rearrangement uses TRBV12-3 or TRBV12-4 and TRBJ2-3, with TRBD2 identical over 7 bases. The J segment lost 4 bases and the V segment lost 6 bases, leaving 7 bases of the junction unmatched. This CDR3 is built from 14 residues. The CDR3 protein is CASSPQAGADTQYF. In DNA form, the CDR3 reads TGTGCCAGCAGCCCCCAGGCGGGGGCAGATACGCAGTATTTT.

Many counts were recorded for this clonotype. The chain employs TRBV27 and TRBJ1-2; D is ambiguous. Germline loops: CDR1 MNHEY, CDR2 SMNVEV (reference sequence). This CDR3 has 14 residues. V was clipped by 5 bases and J by 4 bases, with 14 bases between them. In nucleotides, the CDR3 is TGTGCCAGCAGTCCTAACCGGGATAGCTATGGCTACACCTTC. It translates to CASSPNRDSYGYTF.

The chain employs TRBV28 and TRBJ1-2; 10 nucleotides agree with TRBD1. Trimming at V came to 6 bases and at J to 5 bases, leaving 12 bases not matched to a gene. This CDR3 has 16 residues. Germline V gives CDR1 MDHEN, CDR2 SYDVKM. The CDR3 here is CASRTSRQGATYGYTF. Written as DNA, the CDR3 is TGTGCCAGCAGGACCTCGCGACAGGGGGCCACGTATGGCTACACCTTC.

V is TRBV3-1 and J is TRBJ2-5; tentatively, D is TRBD1 (6 bases). The J call may be wrong; the DNA end is better matched by TRBJ2-7. This CDR3 region has 15 residues. Per germline, CDR1 LGHDT and CDR2 YNNKEL (reference sequence). In DNA form, the CDR3 reads TGTGCCAGCAGCCAAGGCGCCGGGACACCCTGCGAGCAGTACTTC. Its protein product is CASSQGAGTPCEQYF.